This TCR beta chain was sequenced during a study of Ad26.COV2.S vaccination and SARS-CoV-2 variants. Study-wide results and caveats: Total T cell responses may have been underestimated by the TCR breadth and depth analyses. Vaccine recipients surpassed placebo recipients in spike-specific TCR breadth.

Sequencing was performed with immunoSEQ multiplex PCR; in TCRdb, only in-frame clones are kept and a portion is missing. The sample lists about 330,000 clones, roughly 88% occurring once. Described treatment: over 15 received Ad26.COV2.S at low or high dose, single or two shots; a few received placebo; per-sample allocation not given. Sampling occurred on day 63 after the first vaccine or placebo injection. About this clone itself: Antigen specificity is unknown.

V lost 1 base to trimming and J lost 7 bases, with 7 bases between them. Germline CDR1 is LGHDT and CDR2 is YNNKEL (reference sequence). This CDR3 has 13 residues. The sequence was collected from a person between 18 and 60 years old who received the Ad26.COV2.S COVID-19 vaccine or a placebo. Sequencing used peripheral blood, obtained in a trial of Ad26.COV2.S vaccine versus placebo. The chain has TRBV3-1 (or the pseudogene TRBV3-2) and TRBJ1-4; tentative D call: TRBD1 (6 bases). The CDR3 is CASSQAGVEKLFF. The CDR3 nucleotides read TGTGCCAGCAGCCAAGCAGGGGTTGAAAAACTGTTTTTT.